The 8 T cell receptor beta chains listed next were all sequenced from one sample in a study of OX40 agonist ivuxolimab in advanced cancers. Data came from immunoSEQ multiplex PCR; TCRdb stores just in-frame clones and leaves some out. The sample shows tens of thousands of clones, 80% to 90% of them seen only once. The sample consisted of CD4+ or CD8+ T cells sorted from blood, taken in a trial of the OX40 agonist ivuxolimab. All receptors derive from an adult with an advanced solid tumor such as melanoma, head and neck, liver or kidney cancer.

The chain recombines TRBV4-2 with TRBJ2-2; no definite D call. The CDR3 spans 14 residues. Trimming removed 3 bases at V and 7 bases at J, with 12 bases between. The germline V gene encodes CDR1 LGHNA and CDR2 YNFKEQ. CDR3 sequence reads: CASSQPPDVGELFF. The CDR3 DNA reads as TGTGCCAGCAGCCAGCCCCCGGACGTCGGGGAGCTGTTTTTT.

The chain joins TRBV29-1 to TRBJ1-1; no clear D. This CDR3 region has 14 residues. V lost 0 bases and J 6 bases, leaving 14 bases between the germline ends. The germline V gene encodes CDR1 SQVTM and CDR2 ANQGSEA. The DNA of the CDR3 is TGCAGCGTTGAAGAGGTCCCCTCGTATGCTGAAGCTTTCTTT. Translation: CSVEEVPSYAEAFF.

This clone was seen just once. The rearrangement links TRBV18 to TRBJ1-1; no reliable D call. The CDR3 loop spans 15 amino acids. CDR1 KGHSH and CDR2 LQKENI come from the germline V gene. The ends were cut back, 6 bases at V and 5 bases at J, with 19 bases in the middle. The CDR3 sequence is CASSPSVAVETEAFF. The CDR3 DNA is TGTGCCAGCTCCCCCTCGGTGGCCGTCGAGACTGAAGCTTTCTTT.

The gene calls are TRBV6-1 and TRBJ1-5, with D possibly being TRBD1 (5 bases). From germline, CDR1 is MNHNS and CDR2 SASEGT. V was clipped by 6 bases and J by 0 bases, with 12 bases between them. This CDR3 has 15 amino acids. The CDR3 reads CASRTGTYSNQPQHF. CDR3 coding DNA: TGTGCCAGCAGGACCGGGACGTATAGCAATCAGCCCCAGCATTTT.

The chain combines TRBV6-4 with TRBJ1-1; D unresolved. Germline CDR1 reads MRHNA; CDR2 reads SNTAGT. This CDR3 region has 16 residues. The V gene lost 4 bases and the J gene lost 3 bases, with 18 bases spanning the gap. CDR3 region: CASSGLTRLGHTEAFF. CDR3 in DNA: TGTGCCAGCAGTGGCCTCACCAGGTTGGGCCACACTGAAGCTTTCTTT.

J is TRBJ2-7 and V is TRBV28; 11 nucleotides agree with TRBD2. V lost 5 bases and J lost 6; bases outside the gene matches: 12. This CDR3 has 16 amino acids. CDR1 is MDHEN, CDR2 SYDVKM, per germline. CDR3 DNA: TGTGCCAGCAGTGACGTCCAGCTAGCGGGAGGCTGCGAGCAGTACTTC. Protein product: CASSDVQLAGGCEQYF. The full variable domain, its missing parts supplied by reference TRBV28 and TRBJ2-7, is DVKVTQSSRYLVKRTGEKVFLECVQDMDHENMFWYRQDPGLGLRLIYFSYDVKMKEKGDIPEGYSVSREKKERFSLILESASTNQTSMYLCASSDVQLAGGCEQYFGPGTRLTVT.

This clone was seen just once. This same CDR3 is encoded by further DNA sequences in the sample. The chain's CDR3 is CASSPGGGSSYEQYF. The CDR3 nucleotides are TGTGCCAGCTCTCCCGGCGGGGGGAGCTCCTACGAGCAGTACTTC. The V call is TRBV18, the J call TRBJ2-7, with 8 positions matching TRBD2. With V trimmed by 6 bases and J by 0 bases, 7 bases remained unmatched. Looked up from germline, CDR1 is KGHSH and CDR2 is LQKENI. This CDR3 spans 15 amino acids. The whole variable domain, remainder taken from reference TRBV18 and TRBJ2-7, is NAGVMQNPRHLVRRRGQEARLRCSPMKGHSHVYWYRQLPEEGLKFMVYLQKENIIDESGMPKERFSAEFPKEGPSILRIQQVVRGDSAAYFCASSPGGGSSYEQYFGPGTRLTVT.

The V call is TRBV27, the J call TRBJ2-7; 12 bases agree with TRBD1. The V segment lost 4 bases and the J segment 6 bases; nucleotides outside the gene matches: 7. The CDR3 sequence is 15 residues long. Germline lookup yields CDR1 MNHEY and CDR2 SMNVEV (reference sequence). In nucleotides, the CDR3 is TGTGCCAGCAGTTCCCCGGGACAGGGGGCACGCGAGCAGTACTTC. The encoded protein is CASSSPGQGAREQYF.